These T cell receptor beta chains were read from a single sample in a study of tumor-infiltrating lymphocytes in primary liver carcinoma. Each CDR3 protein is one row after TCRdb ran MiXCR on the multiplex PCR reads. The sample carries about 200,000 distinct CDR3 sequences, around 60% recorded once. Specimen: peripheral blood. These receptor sequences come from a woman aged 60-75 years with primary liver carcinoma and hepatitis B virus infection. CDR3s include the opening cysteine and the closing phenylalanine or tryptophan.

v_gene	j_gene	CDR3aa
TRBV5-1	TRBJ2-1	CASSLEFIGGEQFF
TRBV14	TRBJ2-3	CASSQDQTGSGTDTQYF
TRBV6-1	TRBJ2-5	CASAEAPGLGQETQYF
TRBV7-9	TRBJ2-1	CASSLDFLLAGSSYNEQFF
TRBV5-1	TRBJ1-2	CASSQQLTANYGYTF
TRBV29-1	TRBJ2-7	CSVVGGTSGYYEQYF
TRBV5-1	TRBJ2-2	CASSLPDRPGTGELFF
TRBV11-2	TRBJ2-7	CASIKSGTVTGEQYF
TRBV4-1	TRBJ2-1	CARSQEGSRANNEQFF
TRBV10-3	TRBJ1-1	CAISGTGDTEAFF
TRBV4-1	TRBJ2-1	CASSQELGRGSYNEQFF
TRBV28	TRBJ2-7	CASSEPSGRVSYEQCF
TRBV29-1	TRBJ2-5	CSFVGGSGPETQYF
TRBV29-1	TRBJ2-7	CSATRNTTYEQYF
TRBV2	TRBJ1-5	CASSWTGINGQPQHF
TRBV5-4	TRBJ2-7	CASSLVSDYEQYF
TRBV11-3	TRBJ2-1	CASSVAGAGGWNNGQFF
TRBV19	TRBJ1-5	CASSIGGFNQPQHF
TRBV11-2	TRBJ2-5	CARSAPEVKIQYF
TRBV11-2	TRBJ2-1	CASSLGTINEQFF
TRBV18	TRBJ2-1	CASSPQGSGSYNEQFF
TRBV6-5	TRBJ2-1	CASSFDYLAGNEQFF
TRBV6-5	TRBJ1-1	CASSFQGSTEAFF
TRBV20-1	TRBJ2-1	CSADMGGLLAESYNEQFF
TRBV20-1	TRBJ2-7	CSASGQGARISCEQYF
TRBV29-1	TRBJ1-1	CSVVRRSSEGGSKNTEAFF
TRBV11-2	TRBJ2-3	CASKWTSGSGTDTQYF
TRBV12-3/TRBV12-4	TRBJ1-2	CVSSFSQAGALNYGYTF
TRBV28	TRBJ1-2	CASKPFRGPQLYGYTF
TRBV12-3/TRBV12-4	TRBJ2-7	CTSSTTWGTLTSYEQYF
TRBV4-2	TRBJ2-5	CASSPGEGLEETQYF
TRBV11-2	TRBJ2-1	CASGRTHRTVQVEQFF
TRBV10-2	TRBJ1-2	CVSSYDSQGGYTF
TRBV6-1	TRBJ1-5	CASTGQDNQPQHF
TRBV6-6	TRBJ1-2	CASSYSGQASGYTF
TRBV6-5	TRBJ1-4	CASSNPGTTNEKLFF
TRBV6-5	TRBJ1-2	CASSSRGFGHTF
TRBV4-2	TRBJ2-7	CASSQDNGASSYEHYF
TRBV12-3/TRBV12-4	TRBJ1-1	CASSPTGGLGTEAFF
TRBV11-2	TRBJ2-2	CASSPDRVNAGGLFF
TRBV5-1	TRBJ2-7	CASSSSGGKQYF
TRBV12-3/TRBV12-4	TRBJ2-1	CASSPSGGTYEQFF
TRBV19	TRBJ2-3	CASSPGLVRSTDTQYF
TRBV29-1	TRBJ1-2	CIVVPGRNYGYTF
TRBV11-2	TRBJ2-7	CASSWGTSGSHEQYF
TRBV10-3	TRBJ2-3	CAISDDLTSGSTRDTQYF
TRBV6-1	TRBJ2-1	CASSARTSRINNEQFF
TRBV6-5	TRBJ1-4	CASSYAGTGPEKLFF
TRBV2	TRBJ2-4	CASSDQGAKNIQYF
TRBV6-6	TRBJ2-2	CASSYLRRNTRELFF
TRBV11-3	TRBJ1-1	CASSTLQRTQAFF